A selection of T cell receptor beta chains follows, all from one sample in a study of T cell responses to AZD1222 COVID-19 vaccine. Profiling relied on immunoSEQ multiplex PCR, and the TCRdb table lists in-frame clones only, not all of them. In the table there are 150,000 to 200,000 clones, 93% of which are singletons. The sample consisted of peripheral blood, taken 28 days after the second AZD1222 dose. Receptor source: an adult who received the AZD1222 COVID-19 vaccine. The CDR3 runs from the conserved cysteine through the conserved F or W. D genes are given only for firm matches. Where a row states a size, it is once, few, many or the class of an expanded clone; other rows omit it.

d_call: -
v_call: TRBV7-9
clone_size: -
j_call: TRBJ1-2
cdr3_nt: TGTGCCAGCAGCTTAGGCGCAGGGAACTATGGCTACACCTTC
cdr3_aa: CASSLGAGNYGYTF

d_call: -
v_call: TRBV4-1
clone_size: few
j_call: TRBJ2-7
cdr3_nt: TGCGCCAGCAGCCAGACAGAGACTACGTACGAGCAGTACTTC
cdr3_aa: CASSQTETTYEQYF

d_call: TRBD1
v_call: TRBV29-1
clone_size: -
j_call: TRBJ1-4
cdr3_nt: TGCGGGGGACAGAGCCCAGGCGATGAAAAACTGTTTTTT
cdr3_aa: CGGQSPGDEKLFF

d_call: -
v_call: TRBV28
clone_size: -
j_call: TRBJ1-2
cdr3_nt: TGTGCCAGCAGACATGGGACAACCTATGGCTACACCTTC
cdr3_aa: CASRHGTTYGYTF

d_call: TRBD1
v_call: TRBV6-5
clone_size: -
j_call: TRBJ1-4
cdr3_nt: TGTGCCAGCAGCCGAGGACAGGGACATAATGAAAAACTGTTTTTT
cdr3_aa: CASSRGQGHNEKLFF

d_call: TRBD1
v_call: TRBV18
clone_size: -
j_call: TRBJ1-6
cdr3_nt: TGTGCCAGCTCACCGAGGCTCCAGGGACAGGGGGCAAGCTCCTATAATTCACCCCTCCACTTT
cdr3_aa: CASSPRLQGQGASSYNSPLHF

d_call: TRBD2
v_call: TRBV7-2
clone_size: once
j_call: TRBJ2-1
cdr3_nt: TGTGCCAGCAGTTCGAGCGGGGGGGCCTATAATGAGCAGTTCTTC
cdr3_aa: CASSSSGGAYNEQFF

d_call: -
v_call: TRBV7-9
clone_size: -
j_call: TRBJ2-1
cdr3_nt: TGTGCCAGCAGGAGTCCCAGCTCCTACAATGAGCAGTTCTTC
cdr3_aa: CASRSPSSYNEQFF

d_call: -
v_call: TRBV7-8
clone_size: -
j_call: TRBJ2-1
cdr3_nt: TGTGCCAGCAGGGATTCGGGGGCAAGCTCCTACAATGAGCAGTTCTTC
cdr3_aa: CASRDSGASSYNEQFF

d_call: -
v_call: TRBV6-5
clone_size: -
j_call: TRBJ1-4
cdr3_nt: TGTGCCAGCAGTTACTCCCCCCAGGCCACTAATGAAAAACTGTTTTTT
cdr3_aa: CASSYSPQATNEKLFF

d_call: -
v_call: TRBV25-1
clone_size: -
j_call: TRBJ1-1
cdr3_nt: TGTGCCAGCAGTGAATATACCCCCTGGGGGAACACTGAAGCTTTCTTT
cdr3_aa: CASSEYTPWGNTEAFF

d_call: -
v_call: TRBV30
clone_size: -
j_call: TRBJ2-7
cdr3_nt: TGTGCCTGGAGTTCGCGAGACTACGAGCAGTACTTC
cdr3_aa: CAWSSRDYEQYF

d_call: TRBD2
v_call: TRBV11-2
clone_size: -
j_call: TRBJ2-7
cdr3_nt: TGTGCCAGCAACGTAGCGGGGACAACCTACGAGCAGTACTTC
cdr3_aa: CASNVAGTTYEQYF

d_call: -
v_call: TRBV10-2
clone_size: once
j_call: TRBJ2-7
cdr3_nt: TGCGCCAGCAGTGGAACAGGGAGAAACTCCGAGCAGTACTTC
cdr3_aa: CASSGTGRNSEQYF

d_call: -
v_call: TRBV12-3/TRBV12-4
clone_size: -
j_call: TRBJ2-5
cdr3_nt: TGTGCCAGCAGTTTTTTCACGGAGACCCAGTACTTC
cdr3_aa: CASSFFTETQYF

d_call: TRBD2
v_call: TRBV6-6
clone_size: -
j_call: TRBJ2-1
cdr3_nt: TGTGCCAGCAGCCCCGATAGGCGGACTAGCGGGGGGGCCGGTTCCAATGAGCAGTTCTTC
cdr3_aa: CASSPDRRTSGGAGSNEQFF

d_call: -
v_call: TRBV19
clone_size: -
j_call: TRBJ1-1
cdr3_nt: TGTGCCAGTGATCCGGGACAGAACACTGAAGCTTTCTTT
cdr3_aa: CASDPGQNTEAFF

d_call: TRBD1
v_call: TRBV5-8
clone_size: -
j_call: TRBJ2-1
cdr3_nt: TGTGCCAGCAGCTTGGTCTCTTCCAGGGGGTTTGGCAATGAGCAGTTCTTC
cdr3_aa: CASSLVSSRGFGNEQFF

d_call: TRBD1
v_call: TRBV18
clone_size: -
j_call: TRBJ1-2
cdr3_nt: TGTGCCAGCTCACCAAACAGGGGGCCCTATGGCTACACCTTC
cdr3_aa: CASSPNRGPYGYTF

d_call: TRBD1
v_call: TRBV6-2/TRBV6-3
clone_size: -
j_call: TRBJ1-1
cdr3_nt: TGTGCCAGCAGTCAAGGACAGGGGGCTGAAGCTTTCTTT
cdr3_aa: CASSQGQGAEAFF

d_call: TRBD1
v_call: TRBV7-8
clone_size: -
j_call: TRBJ1-6
cdr3_nt: TGTGCCAGCAGCCGGGACAGGAATTCACCCCTCCACTTT
cdr3_aa: CASSRDRNSPLHF

d_call: TRBD2
v_call: TRBV5-1
clone_size: -
j_call: TRBJ2-7
cdr3_nt: TGCGCCAGCAGCCCCACCCCACTAGCGGCCTACGAGCAGTACTTC
cdr3_aa: CASSPTPLAAYEQYF

d_call: -
v_call: TRBV7-2
clone_size: few
j_call: TRBJ1-2
cdr3_nt: TGTGCCAGCAGCTTACAGGGGCCGATTGAGGGCTACACCTTC
cdr3_aa: CASSLQGPIEGYTF

d_call: -
v_call: TRBV5-6
clone_size: -
j_call: TRBJ1-5
cdr3_nt: TGTGCCAGCAGCTCCCGGGGGGGAGTACGTCAGCCCCAGCATTTT
cdr3_aa: CASSSRGGVRQPQHF

d_call: -
v_call: TRBV28
clone_size: -
j_call: TRBJ1-1
cdr3_nt: TGTGCCAGCAGCGCTTACGGGCCACCGAACACTGAAGCTTTCTTT
cdr3_aa: CASSAYGPPNTEAFF

d_call: -
v_call: TRBV25-1
clone_size: -
j_call: TRBJ1-4
cdr3_nt: TGTGCCAGCAGTGCAGTACAGACAACTAATGAAAAACTGTTTTTT
cdr3_aa: CASSAVQTTNEKLFF

d_call: TRBD1
v_call: TRBV5-1
clone_size: -
j_call: TRBJ1-4
cdr3_nt: TGCGCCAGCAGCTTGGCGGGCAGGGGGCGAGGAGGTCCTTCTGGAGGTAATGAAAAACTGTTTTTT
cdr3_aa: CASSLAGRGRGGPSGGNEKLFF

d_call: -
v_call: TRBV6-5
clone_size: -
j_call: TRBJ2-2
cdr3_nt: TGTGCCAGCAGTTACAAGAAAGCCGGGGAGCTGTTTTTT
cdr3_aa: CASSYKKAGELFF

d_call: TRBD2
v_call: TRBV6-5
clone_size: -
j_call: TRBJ2-7
cdr3_nt: TGTGCCAGCAGCCTGCTAGCGGGGGGCGCCTACGAGCAGTACTTC
cdr3_aa: CASSLLAGGAYEQYF

d_call: -
v_call: TRBV5-1
clone_size: -
j_call: TRBJ2-5
cdr3_nt: TGCGCCAGCAGCTTGGTCGGGGGTTGGCAAGAGACCCAGTACTTC
cdr3_aa: CASSLVGGWQETQYF

d_call: -
v_call: TRBV28
clone_size: -
j_call: TRBJ1-4
cdr3_nt: TGTGCCAGCACCCTTTGGGGATCGGGTAATGAAAAACTGTTTTTT
cdr3_aa: CASTLWGSGNEKLFF

d_call: -
v_call: TRBV2
clone_size: -
j_call: TRBJ1-5
cdr3_nt: TGTGCCAGCAGCGAGGACAACTATAGCAATCAGCCCCAGCATTTT
cdr3_aa: CASSEDNYSNQPQHF

d_call: TRBD1
v_call: TRBV4-3
clone_size: -
j_call: TRBJ1-4
cdr3_nt: TGCGCCAGCAGCCTCGGACAGGGTTCTGAAAAACTGTTTTTT
cdr3_aa: CASSLGQGSEKLFF

d_call: TRBD1
v_call: TRBV28
clone_size: -
j_call: TRBJ1-3
cdr3_nt: TGTGCCAGCAGTTTTCAGCCCGCGCTGGGACAGTCCTATTCCTCTGGAAACACCATATATTTT
cdr3_aa: CASSFQPALGQSYSSGNTIYF

d_call: TRBD1
v_call: TRBV4-3
clone_size: -
j_call: TRBJ2-5
cdr3_nt: TGCGCCAGCAGCCAAGACGGGACAGGGGGCGAAGAGACCCAGTACTTC
cdr3_aa: CASSQDGTGGEETQYF

d_call: TRBD1
v_call: TRBV18
clone_size: -
j_call: TRBJ2-7
cdr3_nt: TGTGCCAGCTCACCGGGGACAGGGGGCGACGAGCAGTACTTC
cdr3_aa: CASSPGTGGDEQYF

d_call: -
v_call: TRBV19
clone_size: -
j_call: TRBJ1-6
cdr3_nt: TGTGCCAGTAGTACCGGAGGGGAGATTTATAATTCACCCCTCCACTTT
cdr3_aa: CASSTGGEIYNSPLHF

d_call: TRBD1
v_call: TRBV6-5
clone_size: -
j_call: TRBJ1-1
cdr3_nt: TGTGCCAGCAGAGGACAGGGGCCGAACACTGAAGCTTTCTTT
cdr3_aa: CASRGQGPNTEAFF